This T cell receptor (beta chain) appears in the sequencing data of a study of graft-versus-host responses after intestinal transplantation. The repertoire was sequenced with immunoSEQ multiplex PCR; TCRdb's copy has only in-frame clones and lacks some. Among 15,000 to 20,000 clones listed, 38% were seen once. Responders that carried the CFSE label, some 200,000 of them, were plated with some 200,000 irradiated, violet-dye-labeled stimulator cells. Trimming shortened V by 0 bases and J by 5 bases, and 8 bases separated the two germline ends. The CDR3 sequence is 13 residues long. CDR1 and CDR2 from the germline V gene are SGHVT and SQSDAQ.

The specimen comprised alloreactive CD8+ T cells from a mixed lymphocyte reaction culture, sampled before intestinal transplant. The sample's subset: CFSE-low proliferating T cells sorted from roughly 6-day pre-transplant mixed lymphocyte reaction (GvH or HvG direction). The rearrangement links TRBV7-4 to TRBJ2-7; no clear D gene. The sequence was collected from a human patient who received an intestinal transplant. The CDR3 nucleotides read TGTGCCAGCAGCTTAGCTCTAGGACACGAGCAGTACTTC. This sequence encodes CASSLALGHEQYF.